This T cell receptor beta chain was captured in a study of cytomegalovirus exposure and HLA in healthy donors. The donors were part of the validation cohort, which consisted of some 120 subjects and was separate from the first cohort of several hundred subjects. Overall study findings and caveats: Cytomegalovirus association was assigned to approximately 160 TCR beta chains. Diagnosis of cytomegalovirus status made by the classifier reportedly showed high specificity and sensitivity.

The table lists this clone with many counts. Its antigen is unidentified. The germline V gene has CDR1 GTSNPN and CDR2 SVGIG (reference sequence). V lost 5 bases to trimming and J lost 5 bases, with 9 bases between them. The CDR3 is made up of 11 amino acids. Clones were sequenced by immunoSEQ multiplex PCR, and TCRdb holds only the in-frame ones, with some missing. The sample lists about 120,000 clones; 75% to 90% were seen once. Sequencing was done on a sample of PBMCs. This TCR derives from a woman between 18 and 29 years old in good health and CMV-seronegative. J is TRBJ1-1 and V is TRBV30; perhaps TRBD1 as D (6 bases). The CDR3 DNA is TGTGCCTGGCAGGGGAGAACTGAAGCTTTCTTT. As protein: CAWQGRTEAFF.